This T cell receptor beta chain is from a study of T-cell memory formation after mild COVID-19. Study summary: The two donors had largely donor-specific TCR clusters.

Study-wide findings and caveats: Researchers report contracting CD4+ clones mostly in CM and EM, with CD8+ clones in EMRA. Proof of SARS-CoV-2 specificity was absent for the second-wave clones that crested on day 37.

A single record per CDR3 protein comes from TCRdb applying MiXCR to the 5' RACE reads. This repertoire shows 250,000 to 350,000 distinct CDR3 sequences, roughly a fifth found once; its top ten account for under 25%. About this clonotype itself: As yet, its antigen is unknown.

The CDR3 totals 12 residues. Trimming stripped 5 bases from V and 10 bases from J, with 12 bases between. Looked up from germline, CDR1 is SGHTA and CDR2 is FQGNSA. The sample taken for sequencing was PBMCs or a T cell subset sorted from them (not recorded which). The clonotype comes from a man between 18 and 29 years old who had mild COVID-19 (a few samples of this study predate the infection). Cell type and time point are not known. This chain uses TRBV7-2 with TRBJ2-1; D gene unclear. The CDR3 is CASSRRTQEQFF. DNA for the CDR3: TGTGCCAGCAGCCGTAGGACGCAGGAGCAGTTCTTC.